The rows below give T cell receptor beta chains drawn from one sample of a study of somatic mutations in cytotoxic T cells in rheumatoid arthritis. Here immunoSEQ multiplex PCR was the method, and the copy in TCRdb shows in-frame clones only, minus some. The sample lists about 20,000 clones, approximately 87% occurring once. The material sequenced was CD8+ T cells sorted from blood. The receptor source for this set is a man aged 35-49 years in good health. Both conserved end residues are part of each CDR3. The order of the fields is clone size, D gene, J gene, V gene, CDR3 protein, CDR3 DNA. D genes are given only for firm matches. Clone size is not always given. Where it is, it says once, few, many or a class for expanded clones.

NA,NA,TRBJ2-7,TRBV4-1,CASSVQTGQAYEQYF,TGCGCCAGCAGCGTTCAAACAGGGCAGGCCTACGAGCAGTACTTC
NA,TRBD1,TRBJ1-2,TRBV6-5,CASSYGTTGAYGYTF,TGTGCCAGCAGTTACGGAACGACAGGGGCCTATGGCTACACCTTC
NA,NA,TRBJ1-4,TRBV28,CASSSRGAEHEKLFF,TGTGCCAGCAGTTCCCGGGGGGCTGAGCATGAAAAACTGTTTTTT
NA,TRBD1,TRBJ1-2,TRBV27,CASSFWQGAGGYTF,TGTGCCAGCAGTTTTTGGCAGGGGGCGGGTGGCTACACCTTC
NA,TRBD1,TRBJ2-4,TRBV7-2,CASSLAGDRVSHIQYF,TGTGCCAGCAGCTTAGCGGGAGACAGGGTATCACACATTCAGTACTTC
NA,TRBD1,TRBJ2-7,TRBV4-3,CASSPRGQAYEQYF,TGCGCCAGCAGCCCCAGGGGGCAAGCCTACGAGCAGTACTTC
NA,TRBD2,TRBJ2-3,TRBV2,CASSKATSGLGTDTQYF,TGTGCCAGCAGTAAGGCGACTAGCGGGTTAGGCACAGATACGCAGTATTTT
NA,TRBD2,TRBJ2-5,TRBV4-1,CASGKTSGSETQYF,TGCGCCAGCGGAAAAACTAGCGGATCTGAGACCCAGTACTTC
NA,NA,TRBJ1-1,TRBV27,CASSLSVTGRTEAFF,TGTGCCAGCAGTTTATCGGTCACAGGGAGAACTGAAGCTTTCTTT
few,NA,TRBJ1-5,TRBV2,CASSPANQPQHF,TGTGCCAGCAGTCCCGCCAATCAGCCCCAGCATTTT
NA,NA,TRBJ2-6,TRBV28,CASSSLREGANVLTF,TGTGCCAGCAGTTCTCTAAGGGAAGGGGCCAACGTCCTGACTTTC
NA,TRBD2,TRBJ2-7,TRBV10-1,CASSVGTSGPYEQYF,TGCGCCAGCAGTGTAGGGACTAGCGGACCCTACGAGCAGTACTTC
once,NA,TRBJ2-2,TRBV4-3,CASSQDKDLNTGELFF,TGCGCCAGCAGCCAAGATAAGGACTTGAACACCGGGGAGCTGTTTTTT
once,TRBD2,TRBJ2-1,TRBV13,CASSPTSGSKQFF,TGTGCCAGCAGCCCTACTAGCGGGAGTAAGCAGTTCTTC
NA,NA,TRBJ1-4,TRBV2,CASSEGEGRYANEKLFF,TGTGCCAGCAGTGAAGGTGAAGGGAGATATGCTAATGAAAAACTGTTTTTT
NA,TRBD1,TRBJ1-1,TRBV7-2,CASSSSTGRNTEAFF,TGTGCCAGCAGCTCCTCGACAGGGAGGAACACTGAAGCTTTCTTT
NA,TRBD1,TRBJ1-5,TRBV6-6,CASSTDRVWQPQHF,TGTGCCAGCAGCACCGACAGGGTTTGGCAGCCCCAGCATTTT
few,NA,TRBJ2-5,TRBV5-1,CASSLGRGPQETQYF,TGCGCCAGCAGCTTGGGACGGGGGCCCCAAGAGACCCAGTACTTC
NA,TRBD1,TRBJ2-7,TRBV10-3,CAITQGQGLYEQYF,TGTGCCATCACCCAGGGACAGGGTCTATACGAGCAGTACTTC
NA,TRBD2,TRBJ2-7,TRBV4-1,CASSQGLAPTYEQYF,TGCGCCAGCAGCCAAGGACTAGCGCCGACCTACGAGCAGTACTTC
NA,NA,TRBJ1-5,TRBV11-2,CASSLDVGWPQHF,TGTGCCAGCAGCTTAGATGTGGGGTGGCCCCAGCATTTT
NA,NA,TRBJ2-2,TRBV7-9,CASSWDLGELFF,TGTGCCAGCAGTTGGGACCTCGGGGAGCTGTTTTTT
once,NA,TRBJ2-3,TRBV10-3,CAISGSPTSSADTQYF,TGTGCCATCAGTGGGTCCCCCACTAGCTCGGCAGATACGCAGTATTTT
once,NA,TRBJ1-1,TRBV9,CASSGDEAFF,TGTGCCAGCAGCGGGGATGAAGCTTTCTTT
NA,NA,TRBJ1-1,TRBV27,CASSPGGTRSDTEAFF,TGTGCCAGCAGTCCGGGAGGGACCCGTTCCGACACTGAAGCTTTCTTT
once,NA,TRBJ2-7,TRBV27,CASVSRGGGYEQYF,TGTGCCAGCGTGAGTCGGGGTGGGGGGTACGAGCAGTACTTC
NA,TRBD2,TRBJ2-7,TRBV28,CASTPRRERHEQYF,TGTGCCAGCACCCCCAGGCGGGAGCGTCACGAGCAGTACTTC
NA,NA,TRBJ2-7,TRBV5-1,CASSLGSTYEQYF,TGCGCCAGCAGCTTGGGGAGTACCTACGAGCAGTACTTC
NA,TRBD2,TRBJ2-1,TRBV9,CASSVGGSGIYNEQFF,TGTGCCAGCAGCGTAGGTGGTAGCGGGATATACAATGAGCAGTTCTTC
NA,NA,TRBJ1-4,TRBV5-5,CASSGTGTEDEKLFF,TGTGCCAGCAGCGGGACCGGGACGGAAGATGAAAAACTGTTTTTT
once,NA,TRBJ2-4,TRBV7-9,CASSPGDGLAKNIQYF,TGTGCCAGCAGCCCAGGGGACGGTTTAGCCAAAAACATTCAGTACTTC
NA,NA,TRBJ2-7,TRBV21-1,CASSKVKVNACEQYF,TGTGCCAGCAGCAAAGTCAAGGTTAACGCGTGTGAGCAGTACTTC
NA,NA,TRBJ2-7,TRBV18,CASSPSMDSGFSYEQYF,TGTGCCAGCTCACCAAGTATGGACAGTGGATTTTCCTACGAGCAGTACTTC
few,NA,TRBJ2-4,TRBV2,CASSFELGQIKNIQYF,TGTGCCAGCAGTTTTGAGCTTGGACAGATAAAAAACATTCAGTACTTC
once,TRBD2,TRBJ2-1,TRBV7-3,CASSSTSGSLEYNEQFF,TGTGCCAGCAGCTCTACTAGCGGGAGTCTCGAATACAATGAGCAGTTCTTC
NA,NA,TRBJ1-4,TRBV30,CAWSVSRRSNEKLFF,TGTGCCTGGAGTGTTTCGAGACGGAGTAATGAAAAACTGTTTTTT
NA,TRBD1,TRBJ1-1,TRBV9,CASSLGGGTEAFF,TGTGCCAGCAGCCTAGGGGGCGGCACTGAAGCTTTCTTT
few,TRBD1,TRBJ1-2,TRBV4-2,CASSPGQGEGYGYTF,TGTGCCAGCAGCCCCGGACAGGGAGAGGGCTATGGCTACACCTTC
NA,TRBD2,TRBJ2-5,TRBV5-4,CASSFSGGGQETQYF,TGTGCCAGCAGCTTTTCGGGAGGGGGCCAAGAGACCCAGTACTTC
NA,NA,TRBJ1-1,TRBV10-2,CASSDFREKNTEAFF,TGCGCCAGCAGTGATTTCCGGGAGAAGAACACTGAAGCTTTCTTT
NA,TRBD1,TRBJ2-7,TRBV4-2,CASSQKTGFSEQYF,TGTGCCAGCAGCCAGAAGACAGGGTTTAGCGAGCAGTACTTC
NA,NA,TRBJ1-1,TRBV6-1,CASSERRGGGAEAFF,TGTGCCAGCAGTGAGCGCCGGGGTGGGGGCGCTGAAGCTTTCTTT
NA,NA,TRBJ2-1,TRBV30,CAWSMNYNEQFF,TGTGCCTGGAGTATGAACTACAATGAGCAGTTCTTC
NA,NA,TRBJ2-7,TRBV27,CASSSTASYEQYF,TGTGCCAGCAGTTCCACGGCTTCCTACGAGCAGTACTTC
NA,TRBD1,TRBJ1-3,TRBV28,CASSGQGLTGNTIYF,TGTGCCAGCAGCGGACAGGGGTTAACTGGAAACACCATATATTTT
NA,NA,TRBJ2-1,TRBV4-3,CASSQTRVYNEQFF,TGCGCCAGCAGCCAAACAAGAGTCTACAATGAGCAGTTCTTC
NA,NA,TRBJ2-7,TRBV2,CASSEVGGGRYEQYF,TGTGCCAGCAGTGAAGTAGGGGGGGGTAGGTACGAGCAGTACTTC
NA,TRBD2,TRBJ2-7,TRBV6-5,CASSVTGLAGHEQYF,TGTGCCAGCAGTGTCACGGGACTAGCGGGACACGAGCAGTACTTC
NA,TRBD2,TRBJ2-2,TRBV28,CASSLNPPGLAGDWNTGELFF,TGTGCCAGCAGTTTGAACCCCCCTGGGCTAGCGGGAGACTGGAACACCGGGGAGCTGTTTTTT
NA,NA,TRBJ1-4,TRBV4-3,CASSQDRGVFEKLFF,TGCGCCAGCAGCCAAGATCGAGGGGTATTCGAAAAACTGTTTTTT
large,NA,TRBJ1-1,TRBV27,CASSATVEAEAFF,TGTGCCAGCAGTGCCACGGTGGAAGCAGAAGCTTTCTTT